The TCR beta chain under discussion was sequenced for a study of response to subunit inactivated influenza vaccine. Notes on the study in general: After each seasonal influenza vaccination, few new T cells are recruited, the authors suggested.

TCRdb reanalysed the RT-PCR reads using MiXCR and keeps one entry per CDR3 protein. The sample contains almost 600,000 distinct CDR3 sequences, around 13% of which appear only once. V was cut by 5 bases and J by 1 base, with 12 bases left in between. The length of the CDR3 is 15 residues. Germline V CDR1 and CDR2: SGHNT, YENEEA. About this clonotype itself: As yet, its antigen is unknown.

Specimen: PBMCs from blood, collected 11 to 12 days after vaccination. The chain recombines TRBV11-3 with TRBJ2-1; D unresolved. The source is a man aged 50-59 years who received an inactivated influenza vaccine. The CDR3 coding sequence is TGTGCCAGCAGCAAAGACCGCCTATCCTACAATGAGCAGTTCTTC. Its protein is CASSKDRLSYNEQFF. Full variable domain (rest looked up from reference TRBV11-3 and TRBJ2-1): EAGVVQSPRYKIIEKKQPVAFWCNPISGHNTLYWYLQNLGQGPELLIRYENEEAVDDSQLPKDRFSAERLKGVDSTLKIQPAELGDSAVYLCASSKDRLSYNEQFFGPGTRLTVL.